The 11 T cell receptor beta chains below were found in one sample sequenced in a study of T cells in Graves' hyperthyroidism and ophthalmopathy. The investigators amplified TCR beta CDR3 regions from RNA transcripts. Carried out on the TCR CDR3, a first-round RT-PCR used the HTBI primer set. TCRdb ran MiXCR on the multiplex PCR reads and lists one entry per CDR3 protein. Among roughly 250,000 distinct CDR3 sequences listed, less than 20% were seen once. Input material: blood. The receptor set was obtained from a woman under 30 with Graves' ophthalmopathy.

This clonotype was recorded many times. The chain employs TRBV20-1 and TRBJ1-1; D not certain. This CDR3 comprises 12 residues. V dropped 0 bases and J dropped 11 bases, with 13 bases sitting between them. CDR1 and CDR2 from the germline V gene are DFQATT and SNEGSKA (reference sequence). The CDR3: CSARDRGREAFF. The CDR3 nucleotides are TGCAGTGCTAGAGATAGAGGTAGGGAGGCTTTCTTT.

At least ten counts were recorded for this clonotype. V is TRBV28 and J is TRBJ1-1; a possible D gene is TRBD1 (6 bases). The CDR3 has 15 amino acids. Germline CDR1 reads MDHEN; CDR2 reads SYDVKM. V was trimmed by 8 bases and J by 1 base, leaving 17 bases between them. CDR3 bases: TGTGCCAGCGAGCCTCCGGGACACAGGAACACTGAAGCTTTCTTT. Translated: CASEPPGHRNTEAFF.

This clonotype was counted at least ten times. The chain carries TRBV28 and TRBJ1-6; no reliable D call. V was pared by 5 bases and J by 0 bases, with 14 bases between. The CDR3 has 17 amino acids. In germline, CDR1 is MDHEN, CDR2 SYDVKM. This CDR3 reads CASSLPYGSSYNSPLHF. In DNA form, the CDR3 reads TGTGCCAGCAGTCTGCCGTATGGGAGCTCCTATAATTCACCCCTCCACTTT.

The V gene is TRBV7-9, the J gene TRBJ2-6; D gene unclear. Trimming cost V 5 bases and J 4 bases, with 12 bases left between them. This CDR3 spans 15 amino acids. Germline lookup yields CDR1 SEHNR and CDR2 FQNEAQ (reference sequence). The CDR3: CASSTEPLGANVLTF. In nucleotides, the CDR3 is TGTGCCAGCAGCACAGAGCCCCTCGGGGCCAACGTCCTGACTTTC.

This clonotype was observed at least ten times. The chain uses TRBV11-3 and TRBJ2-1; D is uncertain. Per germline, CDR1 SGHNT and CDR2 YENEEA. The CDR3 loop spans 13 amino acids. V was cut by 9 bases and J by 5 bases, with 14 bases left in between. In DNA form, the CDR3 reads TGTGCCAGTGGGGTTGCGGCAAACAATGAGCAGTTCTTC. It yields the protein CASGVAANNEQFF.

This clonotype showed up many times. The J gene is TRBJ2-2, the V gene TRBV30, with 7 bases identical to TRBD2. Looked up from germline, CDR1 is GTSNPN and CDR2 is SVGIG (reference sequence). V gave up 4 bases and J gave up 4 bases; unmatched junction bases: 6. This CDR3 contains 14 residues. This chain's CDR3 is CAWMRDYLTGELFF. The CDR3 region has the DNA TGTGCCTGGATGCGGGACTATCTCACCGGGGAGCTGTTTTTT.

This clonotype was found many times. Written as DNA, the CDR3 is TGTGCCAGTAGTATAGGGGCAGGGGCCAGGGATGAGCAGTTCTTC. Translated: CASSIGAGARDEQFF. The chain links TRBV19 to TRBJ2-1; D is perhaps TRBD1 (6 bases). The CDR3 runs 15 residues. V was trimmed by 1 base and J by 8 bases, leaving 15 bases between them. From germline, CDR1 is LNHDA and CDR2 SQIVND (reference sequence).

This clonotype has ten or more counts. CDR3 loop: CASLGSKFYEQYF. In nucleotides, the CDR3 is TGTGCCAGCCTAGGGAGTAAATTCTACGAGCAGTACTTC. The chain is built from TRBV7-3 and TRBJ2-7; possible D gene TRBD2, 5 bases. Germline V gene data show CDR1 as SGHTA and CDR2 as FQGTGA. This CDR3 comprises 13 residues. Between the trimmed V and J ends, which lost 8 bases and 3 bases, there was a span of 14 bases.

The gene calls are TRBV5-1 and TRBJ2-5; the match to TRBD2 covers 10 bases. CDR3 length equals 16 residues. Trimming cost V 2 bases and J 4 bases; bases outside gene matches: 8. Germline values: CDR1 SGHRS, CDR2 YFSETQ. The chain's CDR3 is CASSFTSGARGETQYF. CDR3 in DNA: TGCGCCAGCAGCTTTACTAGCGGGGCCCGGGGAGAGACCCAGTACTTC. Combining the CDR3 with reference TRBV5-1 and TRBJ2-5 gives the whole variable domain KAGVTQTPRYLIKTRGQQVTLSCSPISGHRSVSWYQQTPGQGLQFLFEYFSETQRNKGNFPGRFSGRQFSNSRSEMNVSTLELGDSALYLCASSFTSGARGETQYFGPGTRLLVL.

In its sample, this clonotype was seen many times. This rearrangement joins TRBV7-2 to TRBJ2-5, with 8 bases that match TRBD1. Germline values: CDR1 SGHTA, CDR2 FQGNSA. The ends lost 1 base at V and 4 bases at J; junction bases unmatched: 8. This CDR3 comprises 16 residues. CDR3 nucleotide sequence: TGTGCCAGCAGCTTAGTCCCGGGACAGGTGGCAGAGACCCAGTACTTC. It yields the protein CASSLVPGQVAETQYF.

This clonotype was observed at least ten times. The DNA of the CDR3 is TGTGCCAGCTCCCCTCTAGGAGCTTTGAACACTGAAGCTTTCTTT. Its protein is CASSPLGALNTEAFF. V gene TRBV18 combines with J gene TRBJ1-1, with no clear D. Germline CDR1 KGHSH, CDR2 LQKENI. The V end was cut by 6 bases, the J end by 0 bases, with 14 bases between. The length of the CDR3 is 15 residues. Full variable domain (outside the CDR3, taken from reference TRBV18 and TRBJ1-1): NAGVMQNPRHLVRRRGQEARLRCSPMKGHSHVYWYRQLPEEGLKFMVYLQKENIIDESGMPKERFSAEFPKEGPSILRIQQVVRGDSAAYFCASSPLGALNTEAFFGQGTRLTVV.